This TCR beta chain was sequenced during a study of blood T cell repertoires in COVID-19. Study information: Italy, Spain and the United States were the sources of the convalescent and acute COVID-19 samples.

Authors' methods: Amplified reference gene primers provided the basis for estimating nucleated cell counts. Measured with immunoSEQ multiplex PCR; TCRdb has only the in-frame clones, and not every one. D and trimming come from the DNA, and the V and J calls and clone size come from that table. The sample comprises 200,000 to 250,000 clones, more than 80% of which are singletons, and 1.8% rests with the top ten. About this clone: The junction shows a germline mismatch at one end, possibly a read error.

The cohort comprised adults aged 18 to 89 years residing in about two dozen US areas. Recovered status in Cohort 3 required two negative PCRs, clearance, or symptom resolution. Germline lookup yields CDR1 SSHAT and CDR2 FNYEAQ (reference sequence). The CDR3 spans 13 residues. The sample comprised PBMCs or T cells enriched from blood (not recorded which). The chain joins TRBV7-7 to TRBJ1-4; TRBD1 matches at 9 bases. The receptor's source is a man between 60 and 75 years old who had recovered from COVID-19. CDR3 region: CASSLGTGEKLFF. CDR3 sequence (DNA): TGTGCTAGCAGCTTAGGGACAGGGGAAAAACTGTTTTTT.